This T cell receptor beta chain was obtained from a study of response to subunit inactivated influenza vaccine. In TCRdb, the RT-PCR reads were re-called with MiXCR into one record per CDR3 protein. The table has about 500,000 distinct CDR3 sequences, approximately 15% seen once. Trimming took 0 bases from V and 4 from J, leaving 13 bases between them. This CDR3 region has 16 residues. CDR1 MGHRA and CDR2 YSYEKL come from the germline V gene. This clonotype has only a few counts. Its antigen is unknown. Whole-study results and caveats: Authors suggested seasonal influenza vaccinations each recruit few new T cells.

This receptor was identified in a man aged 50 to 75 who received an inactivated influenza vaccine. The chain uses TRBV4-1 and TRBJ1-5; D not resolved. Here the sequenced sample was CD4+ T cells sorted from PBMCs, taken less than 30 months after vaccination. The CDR3, as DNA: TGCGCCAGCAGCCAAGAAAGGTCCCAGAGAAATCAGCCCCAGCATTTT. Its translation: CASSQERSQRNQPQHF.